This TCR beta chain was captured by sequencing in a study of beta chain features in type 1 diabetes. Study-level findings and limits: Naive, central memory and Treg TCRB repertoires appeared more alike in patients than in healthy donors. PCR might favor shorter templates, but any such skew would affect patients and controls equally.

CD4+ naive, central memory, regulatory and stem cell-like memory cells were sorted via CD45RO/CCR7/CD25/CD127/CD95/CD27. To note about this clone: Antigen: not known.

The investigators reverse transcribed all of the isolated RNA, so they sequenced expressed TCRB transcripts. Clones were read by immunoSEQ multiplex PCR, and TCRdb kept only the in-frame ones, dropping some. The repertoire holds about 320,000 clones, around 15% seen once, with 6.7% in the top ten. The length of the CDR3 is 12 residues. V was shortened by 4 bases and J by 4 bases, with 7 bases between the two germline ends. Germline lookup yields CDR1 MNHNY and CDR2 SVGAGI (reference sequence). The sequencing sample was made of central memory CD4+ T cells from blood. J is TRBJ2-5 and V is TRBV6-6; D gene uncertain. This sequence originates from a man aged 25-40 years in good health. The CDR3 region has the DNA TGTGCCAGCAGTTTTGTAGGAGAGACCCAGTACTTC. Its protein product is CASSFVGETQYF.